This T cell receptor (beta chain) was profiled in a study of T cell responses to AZD1222 COVID-19 vaccine. General study points: At study baseline, merely six AZD1222 recipients were seropositive. CD4 TCRs associated with vaccination spanned spike, dominating at 160-218 and 743-854.

Only in-frame clones appear in the TCRdb table, and some are missing; sequencing was by immunoSEQ multiplex PCR. This table holds 150,000 or so clones, 89% found once. This CDR3 is built from 17 residues. Trimming removed 1 base at V and 7 bases at J, with 23 bases between. The germline gives CDR1 SGHDN, CDR2 FVKESK. On this clone: Its antigen remains unknown.

The specimen comprised peripheral blood, sampled on day 0 of AZD1222 vaccination. The receptor was derived from an adult in good health. The chain employs TRBV14 and TRBJ2-7; D is uncertain. The CDR3 DNA is TGTGCCAGCAGCCAAGTGGCTTTTATCGGAGCCGTGGGGGAGCAGTACTTC. Translated: CASSQVAFIGAVGEQYF.